Below are 12 T cell receptor beta chains sequenced from a single sample in a study of T cell responses to AZD1222 COVID-19 vaccine. The assay was immunoSEQ multiplex PCR, and TCRdb's table has in-frame clones only and misses some. This sample yields about 160,000 clones, of which approximately 90% are seen a single time; 4% to 5.5% belongs to the top ten. Sample: peripheral blood, taken on day 0 of AZD1222 vaccination. The receptors here all came from an adult in good health.

The chain is built from TRBV7-2 and TRBJ2-1; D possibly corresponds to TRBD1 (6 bases). The CDR3 is made up of 14 amino acids. Germline V gives CDR1 SGHTA, CDR2 FQGNSA. Trimming took off 2 bases at V and 2 bases at J, with 7 bases between the two ends. CDR3 sequence: CASSLTGTYNEQFF. The CDR3 coding sequence is TGTGCCAGCAGCTTAACAGGGACCTACAATGAGCAGTTCTTC.

The CDR3 sequence is CASSSAGTASYGYTF. CDR3 sequence (DNA): TGCGCCAGCAGCTCCGCCGGGACAGCCTCCTATGGCTACACCTTC. V and J are TRBV5-1 and TRBJ1-2, with TRBD1 identical over 7 bases. Trimming at V came to 3 bases and at J to 4 bases, leaving 9 bases not matched to a gene. Per the germline V gene, CDR1 is SGHRS and CDR2 is YFSETQ. The CDR3 runs to 15 residues.

The V gene is TRBV5-1, the J gene TRBJ2-7; the match to TRBD2 covers 9 bases. The ends lost 4 bases at V and 6 bases at J; junction bases unmatched: 5. The germline V gene has CDR1 SGHRS and CDR2 YFSETQ. The CDR3 contains 13 residues. For the CDR3, the DNA is TGCGCCAGCAGCGAAGCGGGAGGCAGCGAGCAGTACTTC. It codes for CASSEAGGSEQYF.

The chain recombines TRBV18 with TRBJ2-3, with TRBD2 matching 9 bases. CDR3 size: 17 residues. Unmatched junction bases numbered 12, after V lost 3 bases and J lost 5 bases. From germline, CDR1 is KGHSH and CDR2 LQKENI. CDR3 nucleotide sequence: TGTGCCAGCTCACCGGAACGGCGGGAGGGCTTGAAAGATACGCAGTATTTT. It codes for CASSPERREGLKDTQYF. The complete variable domain, with remaining parts taken from reference TRBV18 and TRBJ2-3, reads NAGVMQNPRHLVRRRGQEARLRCSPMKGHSHVYWYRQLPEEGLKFMVYLQKENIIDESGMPKERFSAEFPKEGPSILRIQQVVRGDSAAYFCASSPERREGLKDTQYFGPGTRLTVL.

Only a few counts were recorded for this clone. V usage is TRBV29-1 and J usage is TRBJ2-2; D might be TRBD1 (6 bases). Trimming took off 5 bases at V and 0 bases at J, with 7 bases between the two ends. Germline V gene data show CDR1 as SQVTM and CDR2 as ANQGSEA. This CDR3 is 13 amino acids long. The CDR3 reads CSVRDTNTGELFF. The CDR3 DNA reads as TGCAGCGTTCGGGACACGAACACCGGGGAGCTGTTTTTT.

The chain uses TRBV30 and TRBJ2-7; D unclear. V gave up 3 bases and J gave up 5 bases, with 8 bases separating them. This CDR3 has 11 amino acids. Germline V gives CDR1 GTSNPN, CDR2 SVGIG (reference sequence). The CDR3 here is CAWRNTHEQYF. The CDR3 DNA reads as TGTGCCTGGAGGAACACCCACGAGCAGTACTTC.

The chain recombines TRBV27 with TRBJ2-7, with 14 nucleotides matching TRBD2. Trimming cost V 3 bases and J 3 bases; bases outside gene matches: 13. The CDR3 length is 19 residues. Germline values: CDR1 MNHEY, CDR2 SMNVEV (reference sequence). CDR3 sequence reads: CASSFIFGTSGRGGYEQYF. CDR3 nucleotide sequence: TGTGCCAGCAGTTTTATCTTCGGGACTAGCGGGAGAGGCGGCTACGAGCAGTACTTC.

V usage is TRBV30 and J usage is TRBJ2-7; 8 nucleotides align to TRBD1. The germline gives CDR1 GTSNPN, CDR2 SVGIG (reference sequence). V dropped 0 bases and J dropped 5; count of bases not matched to a gene: 6. This CDR3 region has 14 residues. The CDR3 DNA reads as TGTGCCTGGAGTGTGATGGGGACAGGTAACGAGCAGTACTTC. This gives the protein CAWSVMGTGNEQYF.

This sequence joins TRBV11-3 and TRBJ1-4, with D perhaps TRBD1 (5 bases). V was pared by 5 bases and J by 7 bases, with 17 bases between. The CDR3 runs to 15 residues. Germline V gene data show CDR1 as SGHNT and CDR2 as YENEEA. CDR3 coding DNA: TGTGCCAGCAGCGCCCGGAGGGCAGGGCCTGAAAAACTGTTTTTT. Translated, it gives CASSARRAGPEKLFF.

This clone showed up just a few times. This chain joins TRBV28 and TRBJ1-5, with D perhaps matching TRBD1 (6 bases). Germline V gene sequence: CDR1 MDHEN, CDR2 SYDVKM. Trimming left V 3 bases short and J 4 bases short, with 16 bases between. There are 16 residues in the CDR3. For the CDR3, the DNA is TGTGCCAGCAGTTTGAGCCGGGCAGGGGAAAATCAGCCCCAGCATTTT. Amino acids: CASSLSRAGENQPQHF. The whole variable domain, filled in from reference TRBV28 and TRBJ1-5, reads DVKVTQSSRYLVKRTGEKVFLECVQDMDHENMFWYRQDPGLGLRLIYFSYDVKMKEKGDIPEGYSVSREKKERFSLILESASTNQTSMYLCASSLSRAGENQPQHFGDGTRLSIL.

This chain links TRBV6-4 with TRBJ1-5, with TRBD1 as a possible D gene (6 bases). The CDR3 spans 14 residues. V shed 0 bases and J shed 7 bases, with 10 bases lying between them. From germline, CDR1 is MRHNA and CDR2 SNTAGT. The CDR3 DNA sequence: TGTGCCAGCAGTGACTCGGGGGGCCAACAGCCCCAGCATTTT. Protein: CASSDSGGQQPQHF.

The rearrangement uses TRBV28 and TRBJ2-7; 12 nucleotides align to TRBD2. Per germline, CDR1 MDHEN and CDR2 SYDVKM. The V segment lost 6 bases and the J segment 4 bases; nucleotides outside the gene matches: 4. The length of the CDR3 is 14 residues. The CDR3 DNA sequence: TGTGCCAGCAGGAGGACTAGCGGGAATTACGAGCAGTACTTC. It translates to CASRRTSGNYEQYF.